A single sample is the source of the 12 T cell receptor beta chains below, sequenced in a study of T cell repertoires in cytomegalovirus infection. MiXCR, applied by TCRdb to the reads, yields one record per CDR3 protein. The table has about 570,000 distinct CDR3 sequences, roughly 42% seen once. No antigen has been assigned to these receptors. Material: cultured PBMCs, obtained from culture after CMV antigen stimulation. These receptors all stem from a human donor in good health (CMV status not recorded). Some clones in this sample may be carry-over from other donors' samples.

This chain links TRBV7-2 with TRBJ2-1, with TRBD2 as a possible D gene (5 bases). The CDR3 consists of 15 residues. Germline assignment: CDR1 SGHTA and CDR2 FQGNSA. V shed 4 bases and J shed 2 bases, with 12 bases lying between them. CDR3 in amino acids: CASSSEAGAYNEQFF. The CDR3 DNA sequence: TGTGCCAGCAGCTCAGAGGCCGGGGCCTACAATGAGCAGTTCTTC.

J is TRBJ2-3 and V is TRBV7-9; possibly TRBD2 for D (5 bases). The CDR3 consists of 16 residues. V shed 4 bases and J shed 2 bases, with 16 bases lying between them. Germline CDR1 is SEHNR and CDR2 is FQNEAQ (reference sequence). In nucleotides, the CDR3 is TGTGCCAGCAGCTCCCTCGGGCGGGTTCCCACAGATACGCAGTATTTT. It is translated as CASSSLGRVPTDTQYF.

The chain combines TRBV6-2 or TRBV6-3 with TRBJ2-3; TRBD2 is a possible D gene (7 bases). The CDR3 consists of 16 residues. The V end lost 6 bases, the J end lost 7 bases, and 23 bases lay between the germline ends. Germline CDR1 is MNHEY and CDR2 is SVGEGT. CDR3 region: CASSTPEGGASNTQYF. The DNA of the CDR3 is TGTGCCAGCAGCACCCCTGAAGGGGGGGCGTCGAATACGCAGTATTTT.

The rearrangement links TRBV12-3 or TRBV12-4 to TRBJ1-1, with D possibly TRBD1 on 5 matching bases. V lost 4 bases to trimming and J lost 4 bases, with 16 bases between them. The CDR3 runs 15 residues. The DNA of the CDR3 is TGTGCCAGCAGTTCGCCGGGGGGGTTCGGCACTGAAGCTTTCTTT. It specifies CASSSPGGFGTEAFF.

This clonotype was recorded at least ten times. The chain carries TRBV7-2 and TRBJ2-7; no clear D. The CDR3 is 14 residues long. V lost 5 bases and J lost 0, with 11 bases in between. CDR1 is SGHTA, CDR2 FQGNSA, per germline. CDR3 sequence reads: CASSPDRTSYEQYF. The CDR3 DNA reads TGTGCCAGCAGCCCAGACCGAACCTCCTACGAGCAGTACTTC.

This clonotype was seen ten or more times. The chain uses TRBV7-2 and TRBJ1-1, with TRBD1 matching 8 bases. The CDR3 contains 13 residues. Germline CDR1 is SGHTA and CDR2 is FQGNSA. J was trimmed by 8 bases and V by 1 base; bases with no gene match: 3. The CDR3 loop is CASSLGQGLEAFF. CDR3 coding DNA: TGTGCCAGCAGCTTAGGACAGGGGCTCGAAGCTTTCTTT.

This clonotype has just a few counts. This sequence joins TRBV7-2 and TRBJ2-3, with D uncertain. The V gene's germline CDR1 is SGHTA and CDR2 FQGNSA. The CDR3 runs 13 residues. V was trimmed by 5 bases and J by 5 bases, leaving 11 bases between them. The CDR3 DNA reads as TGTGCCAGCAGCCGAAACCGGAGAGATACGCAGTATTTT. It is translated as CASSRNRRDTQYF.

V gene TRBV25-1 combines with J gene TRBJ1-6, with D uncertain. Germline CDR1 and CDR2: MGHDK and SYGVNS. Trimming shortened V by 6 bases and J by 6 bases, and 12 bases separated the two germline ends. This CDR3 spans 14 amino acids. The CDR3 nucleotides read TGTGCCAGCAGCCTCCGGCAGGTTAATTCACCCCTCCACTTT. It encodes CASSLRQVNSPLHF.

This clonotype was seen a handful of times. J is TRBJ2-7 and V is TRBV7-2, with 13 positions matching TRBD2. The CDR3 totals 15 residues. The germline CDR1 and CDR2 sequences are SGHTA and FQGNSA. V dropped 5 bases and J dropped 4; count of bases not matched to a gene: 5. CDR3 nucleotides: TGTGCCAGCAGCCATCGGACTAGCGGGGGTTACGAGCAGTACTTC. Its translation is CASSHRTSGGYEQYF. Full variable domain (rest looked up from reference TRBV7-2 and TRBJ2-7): GAGVSQSPSNKVTEKGKDVELRCDPISGHTALYWYRQSLGQGLEFLIYFQGNSAPDKSGLPSDRFSAERTGGSVSTLTIQRTQQEDSAVYLCASSHRTSGGYEQYFGPGTRLTVT.

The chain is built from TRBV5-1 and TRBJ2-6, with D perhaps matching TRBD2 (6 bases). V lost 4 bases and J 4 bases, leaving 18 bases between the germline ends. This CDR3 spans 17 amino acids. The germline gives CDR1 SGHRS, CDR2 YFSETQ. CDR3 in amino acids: CASSPWARGSGANVLTF. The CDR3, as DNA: TGCGCCAGCAGCCCGTGGGCCCGGGGGTCCGGGGCCAACGTCCTGACTTTC.

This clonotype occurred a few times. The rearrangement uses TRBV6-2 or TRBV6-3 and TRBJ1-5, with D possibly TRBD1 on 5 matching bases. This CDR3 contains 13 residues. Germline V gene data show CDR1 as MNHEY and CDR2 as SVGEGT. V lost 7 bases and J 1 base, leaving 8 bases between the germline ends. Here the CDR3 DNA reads TGTGCCAGCAAAAACAGGAGCAATCAGCCCCAGCATTTT. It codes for CASKNRSNQPQHF.

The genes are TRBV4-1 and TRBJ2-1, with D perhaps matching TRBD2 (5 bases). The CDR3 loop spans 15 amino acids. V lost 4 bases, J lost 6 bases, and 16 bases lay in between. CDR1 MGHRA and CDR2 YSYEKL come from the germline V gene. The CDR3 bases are TGCGCCAGCAGCCCACGCGGGCTGGGCATCAATGAGCAGTTCTTC. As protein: CASSPRGLGINEQFF.